This entry lists 4 T cell receptor beta chains sequenced from one sample in a study of T-cell reconstitution after alpha-beta-depleted transplantation in children. Unique molecular identifiers featured in how the TCRbeta library was prepared. TCRdb called the PCR reads again in MiXCR, with one record for every CDR3 protein. The sample includes some 500,000 distinct CDR3 sequences, approximately 16% of them seen just once. This sample comprised PBMCs from the stem cell graft donor, obtained from the stem cell graft. The receptor set was obtained from a human donor who donated a stem cell graft to a child with acute lymphoblastic leukemia.

This clonotype was observed a few times. V gene TRBV20-1 combines with J gene TRBJ2-7; TRBD1 or TRBD2 may be the D gene (5 bases each). The CDR3 loop spans 16 amino acids. V lost 3 bases, J lost 4 bases, and 22 bases lay in between. In germline, CDR1 is DFQATT, CDR2 SNEGSKA (reference sequence). CDR3 DNA sequence: TGCAGTGCTAGGGGGGATTGGCTGGGATTGCGGTACGAGCAGTACTTC. Its protein is CSARGDWLGLRYEQYF.

This chain uses TRBV3-1 with TRBJ1-1, with a tentative D call TRBD1 (5 bases). The CDR3 has 15 residues. Trimming left V 0 bases short and J 4 bases short, with 12 bases between. CDR1 LGHDT and CDR2 YNNKEL come from the germline V gene (reference sequence). The CDR3 bases are TGTGCCAGCAGCCAAGACCAGGGATGGAGCACTGAAGCTTTCTTT. Amino acids: CASSQDQGWSTEAFF.

This clonotype appeared a few times. This chain uses TRBV9 with TRBJ2-2; D unresolved. V lost 3 bases and J 2 bases, leaving 14 bases between the germline ends. Germline V gene data show CDR1 as SGDLS and CDR2 as YYNGEE. CDR3 length equals 16 residues. CDR3 residues: CASSGQTGSNTGELFF. The CDR3 DNA is TGTGCCAGCAGCGGACAAACGGGCAGTAACACCGGGGAGCTGTTTTTT.

With regard to this clonotype: A junction end diverges from the germline sequence, so it may reflect a read error. This chain joins TRBV4-1 and TRBJ2-7; 10 positions agree with TRBD2. The germline CDR1 and CDR2 sequences are MGHRA and YSYEKL. The CDR3 is 16 residues long. The CDR3 DNA is TGCGCCAGCAGCCAAGAATCGACGGGACTAGCGTACGAGCACTACTTC. It translates to CASSQESTGLAYEHYF.